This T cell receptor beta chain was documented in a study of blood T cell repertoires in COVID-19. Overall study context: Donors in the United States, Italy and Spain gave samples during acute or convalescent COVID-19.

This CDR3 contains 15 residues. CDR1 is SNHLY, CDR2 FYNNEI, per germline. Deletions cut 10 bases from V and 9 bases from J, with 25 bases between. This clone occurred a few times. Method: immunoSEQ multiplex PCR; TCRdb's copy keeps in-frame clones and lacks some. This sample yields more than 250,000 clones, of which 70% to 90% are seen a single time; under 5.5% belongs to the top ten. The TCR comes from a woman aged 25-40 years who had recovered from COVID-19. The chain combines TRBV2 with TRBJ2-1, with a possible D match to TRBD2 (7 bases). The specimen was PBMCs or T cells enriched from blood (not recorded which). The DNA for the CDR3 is TGTGCCACCACCAAGTTTCTGGGGGGGGGCGGTGAGCAGTTCTTC. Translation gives CATTKFLGGGGEQFF.